Following are 4 T cell receptor beta chains from one sample sequenced in a study of cytomegalovirus exposure and HLA in healthy donors. 13 Jbeta primers and 60 Vbeta primers were used for the PCR. Repertoires were generated with immunoSEQ multiplex PCR, while TCRdb's copy carries only in-frame clones and drops some. The sample records roughly 93,000 clones, about 80% being singletons. Sequencing used PBMCs. These receptors were taken from a man aged 25-40 years in good health and CMV-seronegative.

CDR3 sequence (DNA): TGCGCCAGCAGTCAATCGAAAATTGGCAGAGGCTACGAGCAGTACTTC. Its protein product is CASSQSKIGRGYEQYF. The chain is built from TRBV23-1 and TRBJ2-7; no firm D call. TRBV23-1 is known as an ORF, though its function is uncertain. V was shortened by 0 bases and J by 3 bases, with 15 bases between the two germline ends. The CDR3 runs to 16 residues.

The chain joins TRBV5-5 to TRBJ1-5; 9 positions agree with TRBD1. The CDR3 has 16 amino acids. The germline V gene encodes CDR1 SGHKS and CDR2 YYEKEE (reference sequence). V was pared by 0 bases and J by 4 bases, with 5 bases of the junction left unmatched. The DNA of the CDR3 is TGTGCCAGCAGCTTGGGGACAGGGGACCTTAATCAGCCCCAGCATTTT. Its protein product is CASSLGTGDLNQPQHF.

The chain combines TRBV14 with TRBJ2-5; a weak D match, TRBD1 (6 bases). The J call may be faulty, since TRBJ2-7 better matches the DNA end. Germline CDR1 is SGHDN and CDR2 is FVKESK. The CDR3 consists of 15 residues. CDR3 amino acids: CASSQDGQGWYEQYF. The CDR3 DNA is TGTGCCAGCAGCCAAGATGGGCAGGGGTGGTACGAGCAGTACTTC.

The CDR3 loop reads CASSQEGGGSETQYF. For the CDR3, the DNA is TGTGCCAGCAGCCAAGAGGGGGGAGGGAGCGAGACCCAGTACTTC. V gene TRBV4-2 combines with J gene TRBJ2-5; 7 nucleotides line up with TRBD2. J lost 5 bases, V lost 0 bases, and 6 bases had no gene match. Germline CDR1 LGHNA, CDR2 YNFKEQ. The CDR3 totals 15 residues.